The rows below give T cell receptor beta chains drawn from one sample of a study of metastatic and nonmetastatic thyroid tumors. TCRdb reprocessed the PCR reads using MiXCR. This table has 43,000 or so clones, roughly 15% appearing once. The sample comprised blood. The receptors were sampled from a female donor with papillary thyroid cancer or a benign thyroid nodule (not recorded which). Some clones in this sample may be carry-over from other donors' samples. CDR3s include the opening cysteine and the closing phenylalanine or tryptophan. Rows give clone size only sometimes, using once, few, many, or a class for an expanded clone.

v_gene	abundance	j_gene	CDR3aa
TRBV7-9	many	TRBJ1-2	CASSLGLVADGYTF
TRBV6-5	few	TRBJ2-3	CASSYFRQGARTDTQYF
TRBV12-3/TRBV12-4	many	TRBJ2-2	CASIAGASTGELFF
TRBV20-1	many	TRBJ2-7	CSARTVGDGSDEQYF
TRBV12-3/TRBV12-4	many	TRBJ2-3	CASSLGQIDTQYF
TRBV27	many	TRBJ2-7	CASSVANFYEQYF
TRBV12-3/TRBV12-4	few	TRBJ1-2	CASSLAGRGASYGYTF
TRBV14	many	TRBJ2-2	CASSQDAGLNTGELFF
TRBV19	many	TRBJ2-3	CASTPVGLSTDTQYF
TRBV15	.	TRBJ2-7	CATSRDLGTAYEQYF
TRBV10-1	.	TRBJ1-6	CASTQADHRYNSPPHF
TRBV6-1	few	TRBJ2-3	CASVPVSRGLPDTQYF
TRBV4-2	many	TRBJ1-1	CASSPVQGNTEAFF
TRBV29-1	many	TRBJ1-6	CSVGDSDNSPLHF
TRBV28	.	TRBJ2-2	CASSDRGSTGELFF
TRBV12-3/TRBV12-4	.	TRBJ2-5	CASSTGIAGDPKTQYF
TRBV19	many	TRBJ2-2	CASRPDGNTGELFF
TRBV6-1	few	TRBJ2-1	CASSRGDNEQFF
TRBV20-1	many	TRBJ2-6	CSAALSGANVLTF
TRBV5-1	many	TRBJ1-4	CASSSQLGANEKLFF
TRBV6-1	many	TRBJ1-5	CASSGGQFNQPQHF
TRBV20-1	many	TRBJ2-7	CSANLAGSYEQYF
TRBV2	many	TRBJ2-2	CASNGQANTGELFF
TRBV20-1	many	TRBJ2-1	CSASGGSGHNEQFF
TRBV20-1	few	TRBJ2-5	CSCTRRTEETQYF
TRBV11-3	.	TRBJ1-1	CASSLVRDTEAFF
TRBV5-1	many	TRBJ1-1	CASSLAVSNTEAFF
TRBV12-3/TRBV12-4	many	TRBJ2-7	CASSFGGSYEQYF
TRBV30	many	TRBJ2-1	CAWSVMYNEQFF
TRBV2	many	TRBJ1-4	CASTPARPNEKLFF
TRBV6-1	few	TRBJ2-2	CASRGQGFTGELFF
TRBV5-1	many	TRBJ2-7	CASQRVWARTEEFYEQYF
TRBV6-2/TRBV6-3	many	TRBJ2-7	CASRPPPRGGRPGDEQYF
TRBV20-1	many	TRBJ1-6	CSARDPGRSVNSPLHF
TRBV12-3/TRBV12-4	many	TRBJ1-4	CASSRRTGGKANEKLFF
TRBV12-5	many	TRBJ2-7	CASGPGQGAGEQYF
TRBV18	.	TRBJ1-1	CASSPEGVHGEAFF
TRBV29-1	many	TRBJ2-6	CSVAGAAGSGANVLTF
TRBV7-9	many	TRBJ2-2	CASRDGDPRTGELFF
TRBV6-2/TRBV6-3	.	TRBJ2-1	CASRPHVPRTYNEQFF